The present T cell receptor beta chain was sequenced within a study of identical twins. Each cDNA held unique molecular identifiers, and template switching gave it a universal primer site. One entry per CDR3 protein results from TCRdb running MiXCR on the 5' RACE reads. Among over 500,000 distinct CDR3 sequences listed, about 20% were seen once. This CDR3 contains 15 residues. Per germline, CDR1 DFQATT and CDR2 SNEGSKA (reference sequence). V lost 3 bases and J 2 bases, leaving 16 bases between the germline ends. This clonotype showed up just a few times. These same records also appear under a second study, on T cells expressing NK-cell markers. That source reports: A range of about 1.0-8% of CD8+ T cells consisted of dominant NKG2C+ clonotypes in about six donors.

This TCR was sampled from a young woman in good health. Sequencing was performed on CD4+ T cells sorted from blood. The genes are TRBV20-1 and TRBJ2-5; D tentatively reads TRBD1 or TRBD2 (5 bases each). The CDR3 protein is CSASRGGTAQETQYF. In nucleotides, the CDR3 is TGCAGTGCTAGTAGAGGTGGGACCGCGCAAGAGACCCAGTACTTC.